This T cell receptor (beta chain) was sequenced for a study of T cell responses to AZD1222 COVID-19 vaccine. As regards this clone: Its specificity is not known.

Study observations and caveats: Spike-specific TCRs gained breadth and depth after people received two AZD1222 doses. Samples come after the peak T cell response, not at day 14. Donors in the cohort were predominantly white British and more often female, and clonal diversity was possibly underestimated. Unmutated variant regions are reportedly targeted by nearly half of spike-specific TCRs.

Measured with immunoSEQ multiplex PCR; TCRdb has only the in-frame clones, and not every one. The sample records over 30,000 clones, approximately 85% being singletons. V was shortened by 4 bases and J by 4 bases, with 10 bases between the two germline ends. The CDR3 has 13 residues. Germline CDR1 is SGHDN and CDR2 is FVKESK. The chain combines TRBV14 with TRBJ1-1; D is uncertain. Sequencing was performed on peripheral blood, taken 28 days after the second dose of the MenACWY control vaccine. The TCR comes from an adult who received the MenACWY meningococcal vaccine as a control. The CDR3 DNA is TGTGCCAGCAGCCGGCTATCTAGCACTGAAGCTTTCTTT. Translation gives CASSRLSSTEAFF.